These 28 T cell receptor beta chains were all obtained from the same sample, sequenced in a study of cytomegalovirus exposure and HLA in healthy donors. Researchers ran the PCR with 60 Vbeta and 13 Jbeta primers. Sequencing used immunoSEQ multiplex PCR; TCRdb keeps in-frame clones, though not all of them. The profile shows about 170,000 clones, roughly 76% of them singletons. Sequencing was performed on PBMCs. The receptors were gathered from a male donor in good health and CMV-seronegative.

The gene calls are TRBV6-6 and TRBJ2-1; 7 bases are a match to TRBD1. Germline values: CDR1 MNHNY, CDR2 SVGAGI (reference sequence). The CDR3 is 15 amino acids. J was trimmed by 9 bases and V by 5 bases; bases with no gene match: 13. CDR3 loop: CASSRPRTGGFEQFF. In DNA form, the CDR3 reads TGTGCCAGCAGTCGCCCCCGGACAGGAGGTTTTGAGCAGTTCTTC.

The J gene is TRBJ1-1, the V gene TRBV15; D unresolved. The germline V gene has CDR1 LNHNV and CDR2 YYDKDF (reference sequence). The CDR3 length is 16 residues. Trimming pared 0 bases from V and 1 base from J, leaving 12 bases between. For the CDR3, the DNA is TGTGCCACCAGCAGAGATCCAGGCAGGAAGAACACTGAAGCTTTCTTT. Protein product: CATSRDPGRKNTEAFF.

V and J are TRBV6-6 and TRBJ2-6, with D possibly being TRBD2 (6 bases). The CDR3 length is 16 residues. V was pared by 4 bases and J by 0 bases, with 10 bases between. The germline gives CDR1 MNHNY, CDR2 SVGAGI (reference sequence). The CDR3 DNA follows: TGTGCCAGCAGTTCGGACGGGAGCTCTGGGGCCAACGTCCTGACTTTC. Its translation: CASSSDGSSGANVLTF.

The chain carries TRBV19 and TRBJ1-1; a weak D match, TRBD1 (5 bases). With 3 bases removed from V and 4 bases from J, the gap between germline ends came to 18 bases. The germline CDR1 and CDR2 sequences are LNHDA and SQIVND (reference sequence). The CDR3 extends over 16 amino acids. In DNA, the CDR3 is TGTGCCAGTAGTATCATCGGCGGGGGTCGGGGCACTGAAGCTTTCTTT. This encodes CASSIIGGGRGTEAFF.

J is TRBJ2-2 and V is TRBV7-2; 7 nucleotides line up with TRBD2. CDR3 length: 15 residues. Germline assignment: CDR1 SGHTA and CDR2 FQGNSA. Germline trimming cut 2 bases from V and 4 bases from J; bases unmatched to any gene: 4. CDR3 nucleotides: TGTGCCAGCAGCTTAAGCGGGGTAGTCACCGGGGAGCTGTTTTTT. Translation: CASSLSGVVTGELFF.

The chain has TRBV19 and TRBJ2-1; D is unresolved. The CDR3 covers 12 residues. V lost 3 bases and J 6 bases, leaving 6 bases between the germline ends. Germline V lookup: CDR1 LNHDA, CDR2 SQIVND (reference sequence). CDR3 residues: CASSIFGNEQFF. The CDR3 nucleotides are TGTGCCAGTAGTATCTTCGGCAATGAGCAGTTCTTC. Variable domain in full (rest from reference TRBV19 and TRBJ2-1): DGGITQSPKYLFRKEGQNVTLSCEQNLNHDAMYWYRQDPGQGLRLIYYSQIVNDFQKGDIAEGYSVSREKKESFPLTVTSAQKNPTAFYLCASSIFGNEQFFGPGTRLTVL.

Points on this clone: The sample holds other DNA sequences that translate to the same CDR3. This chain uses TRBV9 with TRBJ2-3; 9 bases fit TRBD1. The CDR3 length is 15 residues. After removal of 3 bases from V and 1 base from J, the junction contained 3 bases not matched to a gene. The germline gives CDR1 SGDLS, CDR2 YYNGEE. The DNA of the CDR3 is TGTGCCAGCAGCGCATGGGACAGGGGCACAGATACGCAGTATTTT. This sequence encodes CASSAWDRGTDTQYF.

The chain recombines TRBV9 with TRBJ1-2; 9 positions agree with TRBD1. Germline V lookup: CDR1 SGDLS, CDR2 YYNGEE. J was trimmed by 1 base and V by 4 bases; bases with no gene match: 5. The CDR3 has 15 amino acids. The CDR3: CASSLDRGDNYGYTF. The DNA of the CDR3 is TGTGCCAGCAGCCTAGACAGGGGGGATAACTATGGCTACACCTTC.

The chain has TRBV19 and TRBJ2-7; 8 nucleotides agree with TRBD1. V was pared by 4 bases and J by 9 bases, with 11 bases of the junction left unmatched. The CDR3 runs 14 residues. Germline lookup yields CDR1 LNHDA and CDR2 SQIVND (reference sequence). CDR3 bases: TGTGCCAGTAGTACGGCAGGACAGGGTCTAGTGCAGTACTTC. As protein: CASSTAGQGLVQYF.

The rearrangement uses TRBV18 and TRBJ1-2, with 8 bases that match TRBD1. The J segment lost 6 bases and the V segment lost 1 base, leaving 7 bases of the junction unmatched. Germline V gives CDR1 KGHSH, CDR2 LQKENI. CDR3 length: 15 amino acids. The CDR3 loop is CASSPRDRGGDGYTF. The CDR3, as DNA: TGTGCCAGCTCACCACGAGACAGGGGTGGGGATGGCTACACCTTC.

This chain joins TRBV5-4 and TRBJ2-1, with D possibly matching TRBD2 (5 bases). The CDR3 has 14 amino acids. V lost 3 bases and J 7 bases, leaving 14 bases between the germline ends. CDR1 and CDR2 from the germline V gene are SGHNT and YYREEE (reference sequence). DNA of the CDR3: TGTGCCAGCAGCTGGAGGACTTCGAGGAATGAGCAGTTCTTC. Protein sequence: CASSWRTSRNEQFF.

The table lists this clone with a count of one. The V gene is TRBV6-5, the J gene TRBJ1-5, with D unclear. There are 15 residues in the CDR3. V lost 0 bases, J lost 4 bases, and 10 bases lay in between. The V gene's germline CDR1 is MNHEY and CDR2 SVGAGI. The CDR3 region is CASSYSKGRNQPQHF. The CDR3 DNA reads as TGTGCCAGCAGTTACTCGAAAGGGAGGAATCAGCCCCAGCATTTT.

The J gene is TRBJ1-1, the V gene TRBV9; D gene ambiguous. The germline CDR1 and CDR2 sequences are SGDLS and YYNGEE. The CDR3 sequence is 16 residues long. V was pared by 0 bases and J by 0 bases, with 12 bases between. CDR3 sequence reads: CASSVEMATMNTEAFF. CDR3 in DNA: TGTGCCAGCAGCGTAGAAATGGCAACCATGAACACTGAAGCTTTCTTT.

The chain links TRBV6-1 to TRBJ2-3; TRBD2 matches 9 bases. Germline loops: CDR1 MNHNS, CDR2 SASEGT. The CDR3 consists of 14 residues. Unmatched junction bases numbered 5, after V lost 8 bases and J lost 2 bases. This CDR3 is CASFSGGTTDTQYF. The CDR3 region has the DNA TGTGCCAGCTTTAGCGGGGGTACCACAGATACGCAGTATTTT.

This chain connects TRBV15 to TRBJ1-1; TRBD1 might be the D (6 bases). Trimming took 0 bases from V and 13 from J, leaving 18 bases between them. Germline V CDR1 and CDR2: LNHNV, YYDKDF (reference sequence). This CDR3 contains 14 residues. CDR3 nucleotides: TGTGCCACCAGCAGAGATTGGGGGCCCACCTCGGTTTTCTTT. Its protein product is CATSRDWGPTSVFF. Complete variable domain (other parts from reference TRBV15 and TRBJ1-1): DAMVIQNPRYQVTQFGKPVTLSCSQTLNHNVMYWYQQKSSQAPKLLFHYYDKDFNNEADTPDNFQSRRPNTSFCFLDIRSPGLGDTAMYLCATSRDWGPTSVFFGQGTRLTVV.

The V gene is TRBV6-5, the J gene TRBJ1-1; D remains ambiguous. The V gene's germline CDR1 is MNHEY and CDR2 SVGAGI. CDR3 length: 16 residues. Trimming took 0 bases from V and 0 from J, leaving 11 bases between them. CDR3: CASSYSAAPLNTEAFF. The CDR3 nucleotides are TGTGCCAGCAGTTACTCGGCGGCCCCATTGAACACTGAAGCTTTCTTT.

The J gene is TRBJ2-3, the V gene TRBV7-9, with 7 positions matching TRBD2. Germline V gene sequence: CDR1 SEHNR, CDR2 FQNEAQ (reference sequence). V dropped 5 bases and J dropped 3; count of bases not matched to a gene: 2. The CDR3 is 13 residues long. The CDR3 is CASSPGGTDTQYF. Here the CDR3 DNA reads TGTGCCAGCAGCCCCGGGGGGACAGATACGCAGTATTTT.

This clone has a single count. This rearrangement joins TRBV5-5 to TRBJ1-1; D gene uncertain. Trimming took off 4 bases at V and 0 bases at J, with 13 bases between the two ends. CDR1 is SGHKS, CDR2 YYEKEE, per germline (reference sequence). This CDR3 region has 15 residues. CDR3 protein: CASSLLSRLNTEAFF. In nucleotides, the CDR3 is TGTGCCAGCAGCCTATTATCCCGCTTGAACACTGAAGCTTTCTTT.

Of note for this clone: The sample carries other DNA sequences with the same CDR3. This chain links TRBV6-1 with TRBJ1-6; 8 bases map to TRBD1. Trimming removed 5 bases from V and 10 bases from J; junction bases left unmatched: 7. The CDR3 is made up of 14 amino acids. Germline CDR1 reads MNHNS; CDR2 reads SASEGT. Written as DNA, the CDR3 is TGTGCCAGCAGTTCTGACAGGGGCCTCTCACCCCTCCACTTT. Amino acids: CASSSDRGLSPLHF.

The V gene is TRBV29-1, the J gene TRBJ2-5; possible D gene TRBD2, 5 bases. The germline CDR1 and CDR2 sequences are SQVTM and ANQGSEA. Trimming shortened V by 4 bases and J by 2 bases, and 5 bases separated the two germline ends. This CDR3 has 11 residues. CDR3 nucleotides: TGCAGCGTTGCGGGGCAAGAGACCCAGTACTTC. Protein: CSVAGQETQYF. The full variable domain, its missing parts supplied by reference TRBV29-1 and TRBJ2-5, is SAVISQKPSRDICQRGTSLTIQCQVDSQVTMMFWYRQQPGQSLTLIATANQGSEATYESGFVIDKFPISRPNLTFSTLTVSNMSPEDSSIYLCSVAGQETQYFGPGTRLLVL.

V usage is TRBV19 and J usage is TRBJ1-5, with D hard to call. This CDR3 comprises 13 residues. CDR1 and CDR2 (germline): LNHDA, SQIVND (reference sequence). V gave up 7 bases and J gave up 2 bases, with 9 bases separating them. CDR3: CASTPTRNQPQHF. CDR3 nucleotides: TGTGCCAGTACCCCCACACGCAATCAGCCCCAGCATTTT.

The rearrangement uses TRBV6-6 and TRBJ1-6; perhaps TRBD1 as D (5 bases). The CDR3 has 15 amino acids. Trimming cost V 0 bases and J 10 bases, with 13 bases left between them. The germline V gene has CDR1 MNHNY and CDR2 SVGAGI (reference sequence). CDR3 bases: TGTGCCAGCAGTTACTCGACCGTCCAGGGATCACCCCTCCACTTT. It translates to CASSYSTVQGSPLHF.

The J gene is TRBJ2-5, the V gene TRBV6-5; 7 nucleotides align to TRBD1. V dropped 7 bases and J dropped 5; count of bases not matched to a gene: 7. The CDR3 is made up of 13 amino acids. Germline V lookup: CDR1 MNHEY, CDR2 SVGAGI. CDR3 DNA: TGTGCCAGCAATTCAGGGGGTTCTGAGACCCAGTACTTC. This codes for CASNSGGSETQYF.

The CDR3, as DNA: TGTGCCAGCAGGGTCGACAGGGGCGGCAATCAGCCCCAGCATTTT. It is translated as CASRVDRGGNQPQHF. The chain uses TRBV27 and TRBJ1-5; 8 positions match TRBD1. With 6 bases clipped from V and 2 bases from J, the junction kept 6 bases outside the gene matches. Germline loops: CDR1 MNHEY, CDR2 SMNVEV (reference sequence). The CDR3 length is 15 residues.

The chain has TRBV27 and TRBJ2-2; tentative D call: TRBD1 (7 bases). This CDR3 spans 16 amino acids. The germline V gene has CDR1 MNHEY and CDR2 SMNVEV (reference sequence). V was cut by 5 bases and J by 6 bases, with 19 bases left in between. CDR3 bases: TGTGCCAGCAGTCCCAGTCGGAGGGGGCAGGCCGGGGAGCTGTTTTTT. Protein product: CASSPSRRGQAGELFF.

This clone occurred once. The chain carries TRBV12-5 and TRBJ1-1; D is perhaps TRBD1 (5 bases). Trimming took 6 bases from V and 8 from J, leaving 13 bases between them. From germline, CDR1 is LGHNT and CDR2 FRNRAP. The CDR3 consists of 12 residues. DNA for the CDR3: TGTGCTAGTGGCATAAAGGGGTCCGAAGCTTTCTTT. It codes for CASGIKGSEAFF.

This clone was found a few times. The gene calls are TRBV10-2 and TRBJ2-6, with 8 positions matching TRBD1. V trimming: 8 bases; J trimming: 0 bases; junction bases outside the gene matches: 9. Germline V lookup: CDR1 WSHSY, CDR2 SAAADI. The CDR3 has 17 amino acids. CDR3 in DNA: TGCGCCAGCGGAGCCGGGACAGGCTTCTCTGGGGCCAACGTCCTGACTTTC. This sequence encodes CASGAGTGFSGANVLTF.

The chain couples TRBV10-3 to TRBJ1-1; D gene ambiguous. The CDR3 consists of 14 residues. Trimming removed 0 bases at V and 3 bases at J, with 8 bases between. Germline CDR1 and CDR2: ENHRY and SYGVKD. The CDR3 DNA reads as TGTGCCATCAGTGAGTCTACGGGAGACACTGAAGCTTTCTTT. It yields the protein CAISESTGDTEAFF.